A single sample gave rise to the 9 T cell receptor beta chains below, sequenced in a study of blood T cell repertoires in COVID-19. The method was immunoSEQ multiplex PCR; TCRdb's version includes in-frame clones alone and lacks a portion of them. The sample has roughly 250,000 clones, 82% seen once; the top ten hold 9.5% to 15%. Source material: peripheral blood. The receptors here all came from a woman aged 55-70 years with active or convalescent COVID-19.

The chain has TRBV7-8 and TRBJ1-6; the D gene is possibly TRBD1 (5 bases). The CDR3 is 13 amino acids. Germline assignment: CDR1 SGHVS and CDR2 FQNEAQ. V was trimmed by 0 bases and J by 8 bases, leaving 5 bases between them. The CDR3 DNA is TGTGCCAGCAGCTTAGCCAGGGATTCACCCCTCCACTTT. Its protein is CASSLARDSPLHF.

As for this clone: Other DNA sequences of this sample code for an identical CDR3. The chain joins TRBV4-1 to TRBJ1-2, with 10 bases fitting TRBD1. CDR3 length equals 16 residues. Per germline, CDR1 MGHRA and CDR2 YSYEKL. Germline trimming cut 3 bases from V and 2 bases from J; bases unmatched to any gene: 6. The CDR3: CASSQGRDRGNYGYTF. The DNA of the CDR3 is TGCGCCAGCAGCCAGGGCCGGGACAGGGGAAACTATGGCTACACCTTC.

The rearrangement joins TRBV21-1 to TRBJ1-5; the table's D call TRBD1 went unverified against the DNA. TRBV21-1 is annotated as a pseudogene. The CDR3 loop spans 16 amino acids. The CDR3 sequence: CASSPPGGQGPQPQHF. The CDR3 DNA is TGTGCCAGCAGCCCCCCGGGCGGACAGGGACCCCAGCCCCAGCATTTT.

The genes are TRBV3-1 (or the pseudogene TRBV3-2) and TRBJ1-1; D perhaps matches TRBD1 (6 bases). Trimming left V 5 bases short and J 1 base short, with 14 bases between. CDR1 and CDR2 (germline): LGHDT, YNNKEL (reference sequence). The CDR3 consists of 15 residues. The CDR3 DNA reads TGTGCCAGCAGCTCTTGGACAGCCCGGAACACTGAAGCTTTCTTT. It encodes CASSSWTARNTEAFF.

The chain couples TRBV18 to TRBJ2-3; tentative D call: TRBD1 (6 bases). This CDR3 region has 17 residues. V lost 4 bases and J 4 bases, leaving 21 bases between the germline ends. Germline loops: CDR1 KGHSH, CDR2 LQKENI. This CDR3 reads CASSRGAQGVGADTQYF. The CDR3 DNA reads TGTGCCAGCTCACGGGGTGCACAGGGAGTCGGCGCAGATACGCAGTATTTT.

The rearrangement uses TRBV10-3 and TRBJ1-2, with a possible D match to TRBD1 (5 bases). Germline V lookup: CDR1 ENHRY, CDR2 SYGVKD. V lost 4 bases and J 8 bases, leaving 20 bases between the germline ends. This CDR3 has 15 residues. In DNA form, the CDR3 reads TGTGCCATCAGTGGGGGCGGACGACCGGCGGGGGGCTACACCTTC. The encoded protein is CAISGGGRPAGGYTF.

The J gene is TRBJ1-3, the V gene TRBV30; D is undetermined. The CDR3 consists of 14 residues. The germline V gene has CDR1 GTSNPN and CDR2 SVGIG (reference sequence). The ends were cut back, 4 bases at V and 0 bases at J, with 10 bases in the middle. DNA of the CDR3: TGTGCCTGGAACCCGGGAAGCTCTGGAAACACCATATATTTT. Protein sequence: CAWNPGSSGNTIYF.

V is TRBV19 and J is TRBJ2-6; 10 nucleotides agree with TRBD1. CDR3 size: 20 residues. V lost 4 bases, J lost 0 bases, and 12 bases stayed unmatched. Germline CDR1 LNHDA, CDR2 SQIVND (reference sequence). The CDR3 region is CASSNPTGQGYGSGANVLTF. CDR3 bases: TGTGCCAGTAGTAATCCCACGGGACAGGGGTATGGCTCTGGGGCCAACGTCCTGACTTTC.

As DNA, the CDR3 is TGTGCCAGTAGGAGGCAGGAGGGTGGCAATCAGCCCCAGCATTTT. This gives the protein CASRRQEGGNQPQHF. The genes are TRBV19 and TRBJ1-5; unclear D gene. Germline CDR1 is LNHDA and CDR2 is SQIVND (reference sequence). This CDR3 region has 15 residues. The ends were cut back, 6 bases at V and 2 bases at J, with 14 bases in the middle.